These T cell receptor beta chains were read from a single sample in a study of T cells after yellow fever vaccination. TCRdb reprocessed the 5' RACE reads via MiXCR and lists one record per CDR3 protein. This sample has over 300,000 distinct CDR3 sequences, with 6.5% to 8.5% found just once. The sequences come from PBMCs, collected around 45 days after the first yellow fever vaccination. The source is a man aged 18 to 29 who received the YFV17D yellow fever vaccine. The CDR3 runs from the conserved cysteine through the conserved F or W. Fields, in order: V gene, J gene, clone size, D gene, CDR3 DNA, CDR3 protein. A D gene is named only where the DNA matches it firmly. Expanded clones are given a class, and other clones once, few, many or no size at all.

>TRBV29-1|TRBJ2-3|-|TRBD2
TGCAGCATTGCCGGACTAGCGGGGGACCAGACAGATACGCAGTATTTT
CSIAGLAGDQTDTQYF
>TRBV13|TRBJ1-1|-|-
TGTGCCAGCACCCTAAGCCAGGGGCGAGTTGAAGCTTTCTTT
CASTLSQGRVEAFF
>TRBV6-2/TRBV6-3|TRBJ2-6|many|-
TGTGCCAGCAGTTATAGCAGCTCTGGGGCCAACGTCCTGACTTTC
CASSYSSSGANVLTF
>TRBV7-2|TRBJ2-5|many|TRBD2
TGTGCCAGCAGCTTAGGAGTAGCTGGGGGGGGAGAGACCCAGTACTTC
CASSLGVAGGGETQYF
>TRBV6-2/TRBV6-3|TRBJ1-2|-|TRBD1
TGTGCCAGCAGTATCCCGGGACAGGAGGACTACACCTTC
CASSIPGQEDYTF
>TRBV6-2/TRBV6-3|TRBJ2-2|many|-
TGTGCCAGCGCCAGGGGGGTCACCGGGGAGCTGTTTTTT
CASARGVTGELFF
>TRBV7-9|TRBJ1-1|-|TRBD1
TGTGCCAGCAGCCCGCCGACAGGGGGCCTCACTGAAGCTTTCTTT
CASSPPTGGLTEAFF
>TRBV20-1|TRBJ2-7|-|TRBD1
TGCAGTGGCCGCCGGGACAGGGGCCACGAGCAGTACTTC
CSGRRDRGHEQYF
>TRBV28|TRBJ1-5|few|-
TGTGCCAGCAGCCGCCCGGACAGTCAGCCCCAGCATTTT
CASSRPDSQPQHF
>TRBV18|TRBJ2-7|few|-
TGTGCCAGCTCCCTAAGCTCCCACGAGCAGTACTTC
CASSLSSHEQYF
>TRBV29-1|TRBJ2-5|few|-
TGCAGCGTTGAACCTCCAGGGTTGGACCAAGAGACCCAGTACTTC
CSVEPPGLDQETQYF
>TRBV27|TRBJ1-6|many|-
TGTGCCAGCAGTTTAATGGGGACGAATTCACCCCTCCACTTT
CASSLMGTNSPLHF
>TRBV7-8|TRBJ2-2|many|-
TGTGCCAGCAGCTTAACTAACACCGGGGAGCTGTTTTTT
CASSLTNTGELFF
>TRBV24-1|TRBJ2-1|many|-
TGTGCCACATTTTCACAGGGCATCCGCTCCTACAATGAGCAGTTCTTC
CATFSQGIRSYNEQFF
>TRBV6-1|TRBJ2-7|-|-
TGTGCCAGCAGTGTTGAAATACAGGGCGGGTACGAGCAGTACTTC
CASSVEIQGGYEQYF
>TRBV7-2|TRBJ1-2|-|-
TGTGCCAGCAGCAGCTGGGAGCATAACTATGGCTACACCTTC
CASSSWEHNYGYTF
>TRBV29-1|TRBJ1-5|-|TRBD1
TGCAGCGTTGACATCGACAGGGAGGGCAATCAGCCCCAGCATTTT
CSVDIDREGNQPQHF
>TRBV3-1|TRBJ2-3|many|TRBD2
TGTGCCAGCAGCTTCGTAGCGGGGGGGGGCACAGATACGCAGTATTTT
CASSFVAGGGTDTQYF
>TRBV4-1|TRBJ2-1|-|TRBD1
TGCGCCAGCAGCCAAGGGACAGGGATCTACAATGAGCAGTTCTTC
CASSQGTGIYNEQFF
>TRBV5-1|TRBJ2-2|many|-
TGCGCCAGCAGCTCCGGGACGCTGCACACCGGGGAGCTGTTTTTT
CASSSGTLHTGELFF
>TRBV20-1|TRBJ2-6|-|-
TGCAGTGCTAGAGATCACACTCTCTCTGGGGCCAACGTCCTGACTTTC
CSARDHTLSGANVLTF
>TRBV6-6|TRBJ2-7|many|-
TGTGCCAGCTCCGCCGGACCGATCGAGCAGTACTTC
CASSAGPIEQYF
>TRBV6-1|TRBJ1-5|-|TRBD1
TGTGCCAGCAGCACCGGGACAGGGGGACAGCCCCAGCATTTT
CASSTGTGGQPQHF
>TRBV14|TRBJ2-5|-|-
TGTGCCAGCAGCCAAGTAGAGGGCCTTGGAGAGACCCAGTACTTC
CASSQVEGLGETQYF
>TRBV12-3/TRBV12-4|TRBJ2-1|-|TRBD2
TGTGCCAGCAGCCTTCGCAAGCGGGGGGGTTTCGATGAGCAGTTCTTC
CASSLRKRGGFDEQFF
>TRBV5-1|TRBJ1-6|many|-
TGCGCCAGCAGTTCGAACCAGCGGGGGGATTCACCCCTCCACTTT
CASSSNQRGDSPLHF